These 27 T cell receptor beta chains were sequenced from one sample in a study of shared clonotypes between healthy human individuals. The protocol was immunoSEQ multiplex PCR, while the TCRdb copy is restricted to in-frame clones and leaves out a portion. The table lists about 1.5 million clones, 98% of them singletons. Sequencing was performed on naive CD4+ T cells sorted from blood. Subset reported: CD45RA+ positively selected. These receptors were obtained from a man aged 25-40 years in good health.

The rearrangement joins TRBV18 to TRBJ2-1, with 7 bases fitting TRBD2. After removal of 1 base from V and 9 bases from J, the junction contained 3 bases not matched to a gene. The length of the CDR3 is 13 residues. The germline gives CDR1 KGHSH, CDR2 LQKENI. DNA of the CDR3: TGTGCCAGCTCACCACGCGGGAGTACTGAGCAGTTCTTC. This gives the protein CASSPRGSTEQFF.

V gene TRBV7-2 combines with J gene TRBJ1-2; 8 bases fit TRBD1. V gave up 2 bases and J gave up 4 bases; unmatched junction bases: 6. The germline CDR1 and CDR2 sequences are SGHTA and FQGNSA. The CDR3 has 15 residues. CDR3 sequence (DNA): TGTGCCAGCAGCTTATGGATAGACAGGGGCTATGGCTACACCTTC. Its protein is CASSLWIDRGYGYTF. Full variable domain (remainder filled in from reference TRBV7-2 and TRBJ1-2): GAGVSQSPSNKVTEKGKDVELRCDPISGHTALYWYRQSLGQGLEFLIYFQGNSAPDKSGLPSDRFSAERTGGSVSTLTIQRTQQEDSAVYLCASSLWIDRGYGYTFGSGTRLTVV.

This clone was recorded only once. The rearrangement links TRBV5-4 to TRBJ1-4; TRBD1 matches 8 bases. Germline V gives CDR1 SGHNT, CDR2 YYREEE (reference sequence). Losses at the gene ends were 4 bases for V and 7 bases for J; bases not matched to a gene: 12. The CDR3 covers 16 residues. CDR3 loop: CASSAEPTGTGEKLFF. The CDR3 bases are TGTGCCAGCAGCGCCGAACCGACAGGGACAGGTGAAAAACTGTTTTTT.

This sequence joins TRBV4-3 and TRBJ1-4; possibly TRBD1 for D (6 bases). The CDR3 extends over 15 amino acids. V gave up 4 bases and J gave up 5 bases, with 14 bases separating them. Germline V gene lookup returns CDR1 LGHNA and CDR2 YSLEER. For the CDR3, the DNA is TGCGCCAGCAGCCGAGAACAGGGCCGGAATGAAAAACTGTTTTTT. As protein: CASSREQGRNEKLFF.

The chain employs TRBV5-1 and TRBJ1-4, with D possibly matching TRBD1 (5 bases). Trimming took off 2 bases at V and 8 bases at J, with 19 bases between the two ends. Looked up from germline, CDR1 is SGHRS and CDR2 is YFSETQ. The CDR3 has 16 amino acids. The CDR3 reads CASSLSGRDPGEKLFF. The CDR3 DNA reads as TGCGCCAGCAGCTTAAGTGGCAGGGACCCGGGGGAAAAACTGTTTTTT. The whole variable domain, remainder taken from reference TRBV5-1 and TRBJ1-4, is KAGVTQTPRYLIKTRGQQVTLSCSPISGHRSVSWYQQTPGQGLQFLFEYFSETQRNKGNFPGRFSGRQFSNSRSEMNVSTLELGDSALYLCASSLSGRDPGEKLFFGSGTQLSVL.

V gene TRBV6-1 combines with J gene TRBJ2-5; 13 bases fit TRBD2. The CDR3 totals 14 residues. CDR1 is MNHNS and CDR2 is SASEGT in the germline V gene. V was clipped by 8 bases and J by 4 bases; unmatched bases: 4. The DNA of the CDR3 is TGTGCCAGCGGAGGACTAGCGGGAGCAGAGACCCAGTACTTC. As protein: CASGGLAGAETQYF.

This CDR3 is CASRISGASSYNEQFF. The CDR3 nucleotides read TGTGCCAGCAGAATTAGCGGGGCGAGCTCCTACAATGAGCAGTTCTTC. This chain connects TRBV6-4 to TRBJ2-1, with 8 bases lining up with TRBD2. Trimming cost V 6 bases and J 0 bases; bases outside gene matches: 7. Germline assignment: CDR1 MRHNA and CDR2 SNTAGT. The CDR3 runs 16 residues.

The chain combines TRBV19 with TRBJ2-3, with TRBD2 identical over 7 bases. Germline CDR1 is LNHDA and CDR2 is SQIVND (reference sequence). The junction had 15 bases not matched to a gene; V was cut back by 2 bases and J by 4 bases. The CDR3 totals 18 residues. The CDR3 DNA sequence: TGTGCCAGTAGTATACCCTTAGGTCGGGGAGGGCCACCAGATACGCAGTATTTT. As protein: CASSIPLGRGGPPDTQYF.

Here the CDR3 DNA reads TGTGCCAGCAGTTTATTGGCCCCCTGGGGACAGCCCCAGCATTTT. Protein sequence: CASSLLAPWGQPQHF. The chain couples TRBV28 to TRBJ1-5; D is ambiguous. CDR3 length: 15 residues. The germline V gene has CDR1 MDHEN and CDR2 SYDVKM. V was cut by 1 base and J by 7 bases, with 14 bases left in between.

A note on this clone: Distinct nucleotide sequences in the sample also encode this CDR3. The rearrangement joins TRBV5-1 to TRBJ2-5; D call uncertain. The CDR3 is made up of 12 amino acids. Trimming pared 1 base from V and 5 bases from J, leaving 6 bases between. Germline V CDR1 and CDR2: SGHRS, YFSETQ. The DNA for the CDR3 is TGCGCCAGCAGCTTGCCGGGCGAGACCCAGTACTTC. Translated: CASSLPGETQYF.

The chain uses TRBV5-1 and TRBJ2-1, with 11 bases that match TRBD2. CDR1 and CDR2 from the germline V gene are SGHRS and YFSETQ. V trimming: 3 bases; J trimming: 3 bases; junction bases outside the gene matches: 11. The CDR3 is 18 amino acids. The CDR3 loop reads CASSSTGGLAENYNEQFF. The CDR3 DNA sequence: TGCGCCAGCAGCTCCACTGGGGGACTAGCGGAAAACTACAATGAGCAGTTCTTC.

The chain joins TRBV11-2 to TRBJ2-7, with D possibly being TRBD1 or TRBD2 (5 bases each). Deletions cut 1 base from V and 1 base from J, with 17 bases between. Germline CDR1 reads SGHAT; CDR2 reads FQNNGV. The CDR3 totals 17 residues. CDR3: CASSLVWSGSISYEQYF. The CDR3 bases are TGTGCCAGCAGCTTAGTTTGGTCAGGGAGTATTTCCTACGAGCAGTACTTC. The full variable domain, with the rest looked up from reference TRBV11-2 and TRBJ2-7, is EAGVAQSPRYKIIEKRQSVAFWCNPISGHATLYWYQQILGQGPKLLIQFQNNGVVDDSQLPKDRFSAERLKGVDSTLKIQPAKLEDSAVYLCASSLVWSGSISYEQYFGPGTRLTVT.

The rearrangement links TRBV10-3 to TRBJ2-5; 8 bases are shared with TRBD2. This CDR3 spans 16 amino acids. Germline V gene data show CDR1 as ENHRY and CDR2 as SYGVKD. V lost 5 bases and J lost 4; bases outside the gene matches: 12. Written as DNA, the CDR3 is TGTGCCATCAGTCGGGATAACCAGGGACTAGTAGAGACCCAGTACTTC. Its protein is CAISRDNQGLVETQYF.

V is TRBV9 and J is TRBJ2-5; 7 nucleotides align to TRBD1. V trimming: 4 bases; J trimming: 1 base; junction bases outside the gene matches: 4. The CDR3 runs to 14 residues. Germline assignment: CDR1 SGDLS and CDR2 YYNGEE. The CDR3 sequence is CASSTGTAQETQYF. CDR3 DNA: TGTGCCAGCAGCACTGGGACAGCCCAAGAGACCCAGTACTTC.

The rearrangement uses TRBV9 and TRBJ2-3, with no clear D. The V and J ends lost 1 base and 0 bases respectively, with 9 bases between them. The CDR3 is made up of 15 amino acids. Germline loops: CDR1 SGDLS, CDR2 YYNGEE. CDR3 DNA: TGTGCCAGCAGCGTATGGAGCCGGAGCACAGATACGCAGTATTTT. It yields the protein CASSVWSRSTDTQYF.

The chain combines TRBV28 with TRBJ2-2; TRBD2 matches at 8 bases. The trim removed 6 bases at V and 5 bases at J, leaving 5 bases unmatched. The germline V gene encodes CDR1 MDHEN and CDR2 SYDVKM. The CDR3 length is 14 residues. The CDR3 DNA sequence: TGTGCCAGCAGGAGCGGGAGCGGTACCGGGGAGCTGTTTTTT. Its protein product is CASRSGSGTGELFF.

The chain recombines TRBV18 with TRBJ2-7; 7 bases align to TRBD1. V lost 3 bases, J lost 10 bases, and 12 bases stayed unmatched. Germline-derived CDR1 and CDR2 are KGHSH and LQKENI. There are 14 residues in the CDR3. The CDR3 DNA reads TGTGCCAGCTCACCCGGGACAGCGTCCTACGGACAGTACTTC. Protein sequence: CASSPGTASYGQYF.

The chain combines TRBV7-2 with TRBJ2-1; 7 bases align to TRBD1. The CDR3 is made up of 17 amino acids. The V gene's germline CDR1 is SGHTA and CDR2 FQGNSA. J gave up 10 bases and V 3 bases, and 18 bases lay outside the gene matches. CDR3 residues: CASSFSTTGPGWWEQFF. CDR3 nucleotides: TGTGCCAGCAGCTTTAGTACGACAGGGCCAGGTTGGTGGGAGCAGTTCTTC.

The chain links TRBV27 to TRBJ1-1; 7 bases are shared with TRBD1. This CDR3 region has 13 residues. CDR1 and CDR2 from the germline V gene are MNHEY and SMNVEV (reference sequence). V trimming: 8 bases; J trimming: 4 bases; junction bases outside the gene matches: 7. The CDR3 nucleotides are TGTGCCAGCCTTAAACAGGGGTTCACTGAAGCTTTCTTT. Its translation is CASLKQGFTEAFF.

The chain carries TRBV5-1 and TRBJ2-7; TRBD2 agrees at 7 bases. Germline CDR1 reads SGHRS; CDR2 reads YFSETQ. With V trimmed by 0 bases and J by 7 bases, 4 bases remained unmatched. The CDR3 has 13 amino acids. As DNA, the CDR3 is TGCGCCAGCAGCTTGGCCAGGGAGGGGGAGCAGTACTTC. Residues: CASSLAREGEQYF.

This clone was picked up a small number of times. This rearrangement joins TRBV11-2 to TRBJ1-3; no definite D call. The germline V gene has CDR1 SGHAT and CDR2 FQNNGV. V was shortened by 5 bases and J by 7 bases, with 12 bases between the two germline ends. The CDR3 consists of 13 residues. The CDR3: CASSLLVGNTIYF. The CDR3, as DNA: TGTGCCAGCAGCCTTCTAGTGGGGAACACCATATATTTT.

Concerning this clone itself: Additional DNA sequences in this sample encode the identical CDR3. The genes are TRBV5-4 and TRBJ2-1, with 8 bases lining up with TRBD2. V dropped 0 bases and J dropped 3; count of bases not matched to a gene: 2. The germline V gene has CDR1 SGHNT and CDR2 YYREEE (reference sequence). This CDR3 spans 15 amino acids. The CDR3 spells CASSLVGRGYNEQFF. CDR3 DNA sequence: TGTGCCAGCAGCTTGGTCGGGAGGGGCTACAATGAGCAGTTCTTC.

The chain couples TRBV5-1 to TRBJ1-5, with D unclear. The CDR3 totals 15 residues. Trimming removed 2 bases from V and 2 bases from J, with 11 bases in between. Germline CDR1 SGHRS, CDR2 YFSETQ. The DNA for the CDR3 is TGCGCCAGCAGCTTTGGTGGAGGACGCAATCAGCCCCAGCATTTT. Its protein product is CASSFGGGRNQPQHF.

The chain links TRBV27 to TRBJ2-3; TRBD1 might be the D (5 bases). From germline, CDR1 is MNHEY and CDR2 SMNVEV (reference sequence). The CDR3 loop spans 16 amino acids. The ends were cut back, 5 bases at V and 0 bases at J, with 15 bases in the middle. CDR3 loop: CASSLKVGLSTDTQYF. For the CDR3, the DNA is TGTGCCAGCAGTCTTAAGGTGGGGCTTAGCACAGATACGCAGTATTTT.

CDR3 nucleotides: TGCAGCGTTACCCGCCAACTAGCGGGGTCCCAGGTGCAGTATTTT. This sequence encodes CSVTRQLAGSQVQYF. The V and J genes are TRBV29-1 and TRBJ2-3; 10 nucleotides agree with TRBD2. The V gene end was trimmed by 5 bases and the J gene end by 11 bases; junction bases not matched to a gene: 16. Per the germline V gene, CDR1 is SQVTM and CDR2 is ANQGSEA. The CDR3 runs 15 residues.

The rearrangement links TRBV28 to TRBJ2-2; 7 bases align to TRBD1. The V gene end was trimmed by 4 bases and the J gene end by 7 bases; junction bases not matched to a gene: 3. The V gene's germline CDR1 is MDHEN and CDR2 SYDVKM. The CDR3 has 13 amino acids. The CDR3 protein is CASSSGGHGELFF. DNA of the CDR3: TGTGCCAGCAGTTCAGGGGGTCACGGGGAGCTGTTTTTT.

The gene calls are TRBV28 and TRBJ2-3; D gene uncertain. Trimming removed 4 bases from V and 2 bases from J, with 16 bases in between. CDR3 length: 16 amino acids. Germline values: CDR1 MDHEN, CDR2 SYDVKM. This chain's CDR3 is CASSSDGPPPTDTQYF. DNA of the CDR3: TGTGCCAGCAGTTCCGACGGTCCCCCCCCCACAGATACGCAGTATTTT.